Given below is one TCR beta chain in context. Its cognate antigen is unknown. Assay used: immunoSEQ multiplex PCR; TCRdb lists only in-frame clones, some missing. The sample has about 76,000 clones; 85% are singletons. J was trimmed by 7 bases and V by 7 bases; bases with no gene match: 10. Germline V gene sequence: CDR1 MDHEN, CDR2 SYDVKM. The CDR3 has 14 residues. This specimen comes from a study of OX40 agonist ivuxolimab in advanced cancers. Overall study findings and caveats: CD8+ T cells (on average) carried more expanded clones than CD4+ T cells.

This TCR was sampled from an adult with an advanced solid tumor such as melanoma, head and neck, liver or kidney cancer. The source material was CD4+ or CD8+ T cells sorted from blood, sampled in a trial of the OX40 agonist ivuxolimab. V is TRBV28 and J is TRBJ2-1, with 7 bases identical to TRBD2. The CDR3 nucleotides read TGTGCCAGCACCCAAAGCGGGAATTGGAATGAGCAGTTCTTC. Its protein product is CASTQSGNWNEQFF.